The clone carrying this TCR beta chain was seen only a few times. Germline CDR1 is MNHEY and CDR2 is SVGAGI. CDR3 size: 14 residues. Trimming removed 1 base from V and 7 bases from J, with 11 bases in between. The sample comes from a study of T cells after yellow fever vaccination. TCRdb reprocessed the 5' RACE reads via MiXCR and lists one record per CDR3 protein. The sample comprises a few hundred thousand distinct CDR3 sequences, 11% of which are singletons, and roughly 18% rests with the top ten. J is TRBJ2-1 and V is TRBV6-5; tentatively, D is TRBD2 (5 bases). The sequenced sample was PBMCs, obtained on the day of the first yellow fever vaccination. The receptor was derived from a man aged 18-30 years who received the YFV17D yellow fever vaccine. The CDR3 region is CASSYFGEWNEQFF. In DNA, the CDR3 is TGTGCCAGCAGTTACTTCGGGGAGTGGAATGAGCAGTTCTTC.